This T cell receptor beta chain was retrieved from a study of control samples from healthy donors and cancer patients. Method: immunoSEQ multiplex PCR; TCRdb's copy keeps in-frame clones and lacks some. The table has 85,000 to 90,000 clones, approximately 86% seen once; the top ten hold 20% to 25%. A word on this clone: The sample holds other DNA sequences that translate to the same CDR3.

This CDR3 has 14 residues. The V segment lost 4 bases and the J segment 1 base; nucleotides outside the gene matches: 3. Germline loops: CDR1 SGHRS, CDR2 YFSETQ. The clonotype comes from a man aged 25 to 45 in good health. The V and J genes are TRBV5-1 and TRBJ1-2, with TRBD1 matching 8 bases. Source material: blood. CDR3 sequence: CASSPGQGNYGYTF. The CDR3 DNA reads TGCGCCAGCAGCCCCGGACAGGGTAACTATGGCTACACCTTC.